The entry that follows covers one T cell receptor (beta chain) sequence. Researchers report immunoSEQ v3.0 was run at survey level. Assay: immunoSEQ multiplex PCR; the TCRdb copy retains only in-frame clones and omits some. The table records 15,000 or so clones, about 85% of them present only once. There were no participants with HIV treated outside the United States. The sample originates from a study of long-term antiretroviral therapy in people with HIV. V was pared by 5 bases and J by 4 bases, with 4 bases of the junction left unmatched. The germline gives CDR1 SGHDN, CDR2 FVKESK. The CDR3 is 13 amino acids.

The sequences come from unsorted PBMCs, collected 2.1 years after starting antiretroviral therapy. The TCR originated in a woman aged 40 to 49 with HIV. This chain uses TRBV14 with TRBJ1-2; 7 bases line up with TRBD1. The CDR3 DNA follows: TGTGCCAGCAGCTTAGGACAGGCCTATGGCTACACCTTC. It specifies CASSLGQAYGYTF. Full variable domain (missing parts from reference TRBV14 and TRBJ1-2): EAGVTQFPSHSVIEKGQTVTLRCDPISGHDNLYWYRRVMGKEIKFLLHFVKESKQDESGMPNNRFLAERTGGTYSTLKVQPAELEDSGVYFCASSLGQAYGYTFGSGTRLTVV.